This T cell receptor (beta chain) was sequenced for a study of naive CD8 T cells in extremely preterm neonates (dated by TCRdb to 2017 to 2019). Context from the whole study: The study compared TCRbeta CDR3 repertoires of sorted naive CD8+ T cells across four age groups: extremely preterm neonates, term neonates, young children and adults.

Preterm samples came from several extremely preterm deliveries at about 23-27 weeks of gestation. The study excluded pregnancies involving fetal demise, active maternal HSV infection or known maternal HIV infection. A FACSAria III cell sorter was used to sort live, Annexin V-negative naive CD8+ T cells (CD3+CD8+CD45RA+CCR7+). Per sample, between roughly 18,000 and 110,000 naive CD8+ T cells were obtained by sorting. Mixed venous-arterial cord blood was collected with preassembled standardized sampling kits. Cord blood was held at room temperature and processed no more than 4 hours after collection. Ficoll-Paque density gradient centrifugation was used to isolate mononuclear cells from diluted blood. Mononuclear cells were cryopreserved in roughly 10% DMSO with approximately 90% FBS and stored long term at -150°C before sorting. Thawed cells were stained with Annexin V and antibodies against CD3, CD8, CCR7 and CD45RA. The DNeasy Blood and Tissue Kit was used to extract genomic DNA from snap-frozen pellets of sorted cells.

Concerning this clone itself: It lacks a known antigen. It has no much larger one-base neighbor in the sample; base qualities were not kept.

A two-step, bias-controlled multiplex PCR was used to amplify TCRbeta CDR3 regions from genomic DNA. Primers specific for every TRBV and TRBJ gene segment were used in the multiplex PCR. The immunoSEQ Assay was used to generate TCRbeta repertoire data. Regarding the original processing steps: A relative-frequency ratio and a modified nearest-neighbor algorithm were applied to filter and cluster reads so that closely related sequences were merged. IMGT annotation was the basis for assigning V, D and J genes to CDR3 sequences. Template counts were corrected for PCR amplification bias and quantified by comparison with synthetic TCR CDR3 analog sequences. Only unique productive sequences, that is, in-frame CDR3 sequences lacking stop codons, were included in the analyses. The immunoSEQ Analyzer software was used to compute clonality, defined as 1 minus Pielou's evenness, and iChao1 richness. Statistical testing was performed in JMP, using Student's t-test or a non-parametric test depending on Shapiro-Wilk normality results. TCRdb limited this immuneACCESS table to in-frame rearrangements with V and J called. A share of clones is missing; checked studies link under half to unresolved V genes, and the rest is unexplained. V, J and clone size were drawn from that table, and D and trimming were deduced from the DNA. The sample table shows tens of thousands of clones, and about nine tenths are seen once. 0.8% to 0.95% of the sample goes to the ten largest clones.

Points the paper makes about the study in general: Preterm neonates shared more CDR3 nucleotide sequences (about 2.7%) than term neonates (roughly 0.4%), young children (0.03%) and adults (0.01%). Preterm CDR3s were shorter, with fewer N additions and less junctional trimming, and were closer to germline than those of older groups. Prospective longitudinal studies of preterm and term neonates were called for by the authors so that T cell development could be tracked within individuals. A small sample size and variable productive template counts among preterm samples were noted by the authors as limitations. Preterm neonates had significantly lower iChao1 richness than all other age groups (p < 0.05) and an even clone distribution, indicating a less rich repertoire.

This TCR came from a boy who was born preterm. Sample: naive CD8+ T cells from cord blood.

The CDR3: CAWRQYPPYEQYF. The nucleotide sequence is TGTGCCTGGAGGCAATATCCCCCCTACGAGCAGTACTTC. Here the chain combines TRBV30 and TRBJ2-5; there is no confident call for the D gene. The end of the DNA is better explained by TRBJ2-7, so the J call may be wrong. The germline V gene encodes CDR1 GTSNPN and CDR2 SVGIG (reference sequence). The CDR3 measures 13 amino acids from cysteine to phenylalanine. The entry retains the CDR3 DNA only, 39 bases that are in frame from base 1.